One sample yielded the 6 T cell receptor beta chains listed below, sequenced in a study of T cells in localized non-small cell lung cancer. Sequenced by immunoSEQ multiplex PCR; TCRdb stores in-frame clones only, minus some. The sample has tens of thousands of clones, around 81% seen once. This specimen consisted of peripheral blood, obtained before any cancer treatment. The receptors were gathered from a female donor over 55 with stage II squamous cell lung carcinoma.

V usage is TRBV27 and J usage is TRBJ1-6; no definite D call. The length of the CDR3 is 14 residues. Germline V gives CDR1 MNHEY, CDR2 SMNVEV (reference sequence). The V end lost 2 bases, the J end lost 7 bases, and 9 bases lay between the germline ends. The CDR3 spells CASSLTVQNSPLHF. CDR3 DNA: TGTGCCAGCAGTTTAACGGTACAGAATTCACCCCTCCACTTT.

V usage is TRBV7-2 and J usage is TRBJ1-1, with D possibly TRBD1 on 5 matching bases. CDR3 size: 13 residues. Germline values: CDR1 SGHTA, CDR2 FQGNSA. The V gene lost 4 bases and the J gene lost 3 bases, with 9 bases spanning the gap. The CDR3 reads CASSSQGYTEAFF. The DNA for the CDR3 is TGTGCCAGCAGCTCTCAGGGTTACACTGAAGCTTTCTTT.

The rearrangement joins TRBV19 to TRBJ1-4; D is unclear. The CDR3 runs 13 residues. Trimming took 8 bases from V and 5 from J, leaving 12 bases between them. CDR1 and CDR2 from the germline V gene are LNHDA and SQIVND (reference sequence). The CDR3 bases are TGTGCCAGTGAGAGGGTTCCGAATGAAAAACTGTTTTTT. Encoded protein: CASERVPNEKLFF.

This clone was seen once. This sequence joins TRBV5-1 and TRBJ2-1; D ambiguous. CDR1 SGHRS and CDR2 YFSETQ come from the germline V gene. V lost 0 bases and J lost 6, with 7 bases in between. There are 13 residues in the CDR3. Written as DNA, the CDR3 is TGCGCCAGCAGCTTGGCTATGGGCAATGAGCAGTTCTTC. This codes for CASSLAMGNEQFF.

CDR3 in DNA: TGTGCCACCAGCAGAGATCGTTCAGGGGCCATGAACACTGAAGCTTTCTTT. Its translation: CATSRDRSGAMNTEAFF. The V call is TRBV15, the J call TRBJ1-1, with D perhaps matching TRBD1 (6 bases). Germline-derived CDR1 and CDR2 are LNHNV and YYDKDF (reference sequence). V gave up 0 bases and J gave up 0 bases, with 14 bases separating them. The CDR3 has 17 residues.

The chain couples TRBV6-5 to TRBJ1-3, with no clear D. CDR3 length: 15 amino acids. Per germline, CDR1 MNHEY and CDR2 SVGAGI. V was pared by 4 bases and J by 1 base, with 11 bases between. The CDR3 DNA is TGTGCCAGCAGTTCGTGGAAGCGGTCTGGAAACACCATATATTTT. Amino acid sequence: CASSSWKRSGNTIYF.